This is a list of T cell receptor beta chains from one sample in a study of T cells in localized non-small cell lung cancer. Using immunoSEQ multiplex PCR, the repertoire was profiled, and TCRdb retains in-frame clones only, with some absent. This sample has some 30,000 clones, with around 73% found just once. Sequenced material: peripheral blood, taken before any cancer treatment. These receptors all stem from a male donor aged 60 or over with stage II squamous cell lung carcinoma. CDR3s include the opening cysteine and the closing phenylalanine or tryptophan. The D gene is left open where the match is weak. Rows give clone size only sometimes, using once, few, many, or a class for an expanded clone.

>-|-|TRBV6-1|TRBJ2-2
CASSERVASWTSGELFF
TGTGCCAGCAGTGAACGAGTAGCCTCTTGGACCTCCGGGGAGCTGTTTTTT
>-|-|TRBV7-2|TRBJ2-3
CASSALGRHTDTQYF
TGTGCCAGCAGCGCCTTAGGGCGTCACACAGATACGCAGTATTTT
>TRBD1|-|TRBV27|TRBJ1-5
CASGLSGTAFSNQPQHF
TGTGCCAGCGGACTAAGCGGGACAGCCTTTAGCAATCAGCCCCAGCATTTT
>TRBD2|-|TRBV29-1|TRBJ2-1
CSVWTSGYNEQFF
TGCAGCGTTTGGACTAGCGGCTACAATGAGCAGTTCTTC
>-|-|TRBV19|TRBJ1-2
CASRSPPWGYTF
TGTGCCAGTAGATCCCCTCCGTGGGGGTACACCTTC
>TRBD1|-|TRBV12-5|TRBJ2-1
CASGGDREGDEQFF
TGTGCTAGTGGTGGGGACAGGGAGGGCGATGAGCAGTTCTTC
>-|-|TRBV2|TRBJ1-4
CASSDPGTSNEKLFF
TGTGCCAGCAGCGATCCCGGGACATCCAACGAAAAACTGTTTTTT
>-|few|TRBV2|TRBJ2-3
CASSVTLDTQYF
TGTGCCAGCAGTGTGACGCTAGATACGCAGTATTTT
>-|many|TRBV6-1|TRBJ1-1
CASRRDSAEAFF
TGTGCCAGCAGACGAGATTCCGCTGAAGCTTTCTTT
>-|-|TRBV6-6|TRBJ2-1
CASNTAPYNEQFF
TGTGCCAGCAATACGGCCCCCTACAATGAGCAGTTCTTC
>TRBD2|-|TRBV6-5|TRBJ2-1
CASTSGTTNEQFF
TGTGCCAGCACTTCCGGGACTACCAATGAGCAGTTCTTC
>TRBD1|-|TRBV10-3|TRBJ2-7
CATQGAISYEQYF
TGTGCCACACAGGGGGCCATCTCCTACGAGCAGTACTTC
>-|once|TRBV11-3|TRBJ1-5
CASSYPQAGGNQPQHF
TGTGCCAGCAGCTACCCGCAGGCAGGGGGCAATCAGCCCCAGCATTTT
>-|-|TRBV6-5|TRBJ1-1
CASSYDLRGMNTEAFF
TGTGCCAGCAGTTACGACCTCAGAGGGATGAACACTGAAGCTTTCTTT
>TRBD2|-|TRBV5-1|TRBJ2-1
CASSSGLAGDEQFF
TGCGCCAGCAGCTCAGGACTAGCGGGAGACGAGCAGTTCTTC
>-|-|TRBV5-4|TRBJ1-4
CASSLSNRVGEKLFF
TGTGCCAGCAGCTTGTCAAACAGGGTTGGTGAAAAACTGTTTTTT
>TRBD2|-|TRBV11-2|TRBJ2-7
CASSFRAGPPKNEQYF
TGTGCCAGCAGCTTCCGAGCGGGACCCCCAAAAAACGAGCAGTACTTC
>-|-|TRBV5-1|TRBJ1-2
CASSWGLSPGYTF
TGCGCCAGCAGCTGGGGGTTATCTCCCGGCTACACCTTC
>TRBD1|once|TRBV18|TRBJ2-5
CASSMGQGLQETQYF
TGTGCCAGCTCAATGGGACAGGGGCTACAAGAGACCCAGTACTTC
>-|-|TRBV5-5|TRBJ1-2
CASTGTGGYGYTF
TGTGCCAGCACCGGGACGGGTGGCTATGGCTACACCTTC
>-|medium-sized|TRBV5-5|TRBJ1-6
CASSLDRGTITPLHF
TGTGCCAGCAGCTTAGATCGAGGGACAATTACACCCCTCCACTTT
>-|-|TRBV19|TRBJ1-5
CASSMVGSPQPQHF
TGTGCCAGTAGTATGGTAGGCTCTCCTCAGCCCCAGCATTTT
>-|-|TRBV19|TRBJ1-5
CASNGVPQGSQPQHF
TGTGCCAGTAACGGGGTGCCCCAGGGAAGTCAGCCCCAGCATTTT
>TRBD1|few|TRBV7-9|TRBJ2-5
CASSFGQVGNQETQYF
TGTGCCAGCAGCTTTGGACAGGTCGGAAACCAAGAGACCCAGTACTTC
>-|once|TRBV30|TRBJ1-6
CACAGTVNSPLHF
TGTGCCTGCGCCGGGACGGTGAATTCACCCCTCCACTTT
>TRBD2|-|TRBV18|TRBJ2-1
CASSLRTSGRALRNEQFF
TGTGCCAGCTCACTGAGGACTAGCGGGAGGGCCCTAAGGAATGAGCAGTTCTTC
>TRBD1|-|TRBV6-5|TRBJ1-2
CATRDRVSNYGYTF
TGTGCCACCCGGGACAGGGTTTCTAACTATGGCTACACCTTC
>-|-|TRBV4-2|TRBJ1-1
CASSEQGPNTEAFF
TGTGCCAGCAGCGAACAGGGCCCGAACACTGAAGCTTTCTTT
>TRBD1|few|TRBV4-2|TRBJ1-5
CASSQTEGALNQPQHF
TGTGCCAGCAGCCAGACGGAGGGGGCTTTAAATCAGCCCCAGCATTTT
>TRBD1|-|TRBV2|TRBJ1-1
CASSGQGFNTEAFF
TGTGCCAGCAGTGGACAGGGCTTTAACACTGAAGCTTTCTTT
>TRBD1|-|TRBV30|TRBJ2-6
CACHAGQGAPGANVLTF
TGTGCCTGTCATGCCGGGCAGGGGGCGCCTGGGGCCAACGTCCTGACTTTC
>TRBD1|-|TRBV13|TRBJ1-1
CASSPGGPNTEAFF
TGTGCCAGCAGCCCAGGGGGTCCGAACACTGAAGCTTTCTTT
>TRBD2|-|TRBV5-1|TRBJ2-7
CASSEQREREQYF
TGCGCCAGCAGCGAACAGCGGGAACGCGAGCAGTACTTC
>-|-|TRBV11-2|TRBJ2-7
CASSARQPTEEQYF
TGTGCCAGCAGCGCCAGACAGCCCACCGAGGAGCAGTACTTC
>-|once|TRBV5-1|TRBJ1-1
CASSLFATGRDTEAFF
TGCGCCAGCAGCTTATTCGCTACAGGGCGGGACACTGAAGCTTTCTTT
>-|-|TRBV5-1|TRBJ1-1
CASSLEARWDTEAFF
TGCGCCAGCAGCTTGGAAGCCAGATGGGACACTGAAGCTTTCTTT
>-|-|TRBV5-1|TRBJ2-3
CASSLDGGADTQYF
TGCGCCAGCAGCTTGGATGGGGGCGCAGATACGCAGTATTTT
>-|-|TRBV27|TRBJ1-5
CASSFSPASNQPQHF
TGTGCCAGCAGTTTTTCCCCGGCGAGCAATCAGCCCCAGCATTTT
>-|few|TRBV19|TRBJ1-1
CASSIHRDLQNTEAFF
TGTGCCAGTAGTATCCACAGGGACTTGCAGAACACTGAAGCTTTCTTT
>TRBD2|once|TRBV5-6|TRBJ2-1
CASSPTSGFYNEQFF
TGTGCCAGCAGCCCTACTAGCGGCTTTTACAATGAGCAGTTCTTC
>-|-|TRBV27|TRBJ1-1
CASFSRTAEHTEAFF
TGTGCCAGCTTCTCACGGACAGCAGAGCACACTGAAGCTTTCTTT
>TRBD1|-|TRBV30|TRBJ1-2
CAWIGGGPYGYTF
TGTGCCTGGATAGGAGGGGGCCCCTATGGCTACACCTTC
>-|-|TRBV9|TRBJ2-3
CASSSPGHPTDTQYF
TGTGCCAGCAGCTCGCCGGGACACCCCACAGATACGCAGTATTTT
>-|-|TRBV27|TRBJ1-1
CASSLAANTEAFF
TGTGCCAGCAGTTTAGCGGCGAACACTGAAGCTTTCTTT
>TRBD1|-|TRBV11-2|TRBJ1-3
CASSSQGATGNTIYF
TGTGCCAGCAGTTCACAGGGGGCGACTGGAAACACCATATATTTT
>-|-|TRBV5-1|TRBJ1-1
CASSLTPNTEAFF
TGCGCCAGCAGCTTGACACCGAACACTGAAGCTTTCTTT
>TRBD2|-|TRBV6-6|TRBJ2-2
CASRVSGSQNTGELFF
TGTGCCAGCCGGGTCAGCGGGAGCCAGAACACCGGGGAGCTGTTTTTT
>-|-|TRBV6-5|TRBJ1-1
CASSYSTVMNTEAFF
TGTGCCAGCAGTTACTCCACTGTCATGAACACTGAAGCTTTCTTT
>TRBD2|-|TRBV14|TRBJ2-7
CASSGRTSGGELSYEQYF
TGTGCCAGCAGCGGACGGACTAGCGGGGGGGAACTCTCCTACGAGCAGTACTTC
>-|-|TRBV7-9|TRBJ2-7
CASSLLEFSGTYEQYF
TGTGCCAGCAGCCTCCTTGAGTTTAGCGGAACCTACGAGCAGTACTTC
>-|-|TRBV25-1|TRBJ1-6
CASSEVRGSPLHF
TGTGCCAGCAGTGAAGTTAGAGGTTCACCCCTCCACTTT
>-|once|TRBV4-2|TRBJ2-4
CASSQDDRLGIQYF
TGTGCCAGCAGCCAAGATGACCGTCTGGGGATTCAGTACTTC
>TRBD2|-|TRBV5-1|TRBJ2-1
CASSLGGTSGTDEQFF
TGCGCCAGCAGCTTGGGGGGGACTAGCGGGACCGATGAGCAGTTCTTC